This T cell receptor (beta chain) was observed in a study of shared clonotypes between healthy human individuals. Germline CDR1 is SGDLS and CDR2 is YYNGEE. The CDR3 has 14 amino acids. The ends lost 3 bases at V and 6 bases at J; junction bases unmatched: 5. Study-level points and caveats: The diversity represented, both genetic and in exposure history, was limited by few donors.

As handled by the study authors: Filtering differed, since immunoSEQ gave only junction sequences and no quality scores. The protocol was immunoSEQ multiplex PCR, while the TCRdb copy is restricted to in-frame clones and leaves out a portion. V and J calls plus clone size are reproduced from that table; the DNA served to infer D and trimming. The sample holds about 2.4 million clones; 93% are singletons and the top ten take 0.36%. This clone was recorded once. The antigen is not known. The TCR sequence derives from a man aged 18-30 years in good health. Some clones in this sample may be carry-over from other donors' samples. Sequences were obtained from naive CD4+ T cells from PBMCs. Subset denoted: CD45RA+ positively selected. This chain uses TRBV9 with TRBJ2-7; 11 bases map to TRBD1. The CDR3 protein is CASSARTGGGEQYF. As DNA, the CDR3 is TGTGCCAGCAGCGCCCGGACAGGGGGCGGCGAGCAGTACTTC.